Following are 10 T cell receptor beta chains from one sample sequenced in a study of shared clonotypes between healthy human individuals. Sequencing was performed with immunoSEQ multiplex PCR; in TCRdb, only in-frame clones are kept and a portion is missing. Of about 550,000 clones in the sample, 95% to 96% were seen once. Naive CD8 cells comprised CD45RO-negative, CCR7-positively selected cells, excluding terminally differentiated effector memory CD45RA+ cells. The specimen sequenced was naive CD8+ T cells sorted from blood. These receptors all come from a woman in her 30s in good health.

This chain uses TRBV28 with TRBJ2-7; 13 bases map to TRBD2. The CDR3 is 14 amino acids. Germline loops: CDR1 MDHEN, CDR2 SYDVKM. The junction had 5 bases not matched to a gene; V was cut back by 7 bases and J by 5 bases. In nucleotides, the CDR3 is TGTGCCAGCACCGGGACTAGCGGGATCCACGAGCAGTACTTC. Amino acids: CASTGTSGIHEQYF.

This chain joins TRBV9 and TRBJ1-2; a possible D gene is TRBD1 (6 bases). Germline V gene lookup returns CDR1 SGDLS and CDR2 YYNGEE. The CDR3 extends over 16 amino acids. V was cut by 3 bases and J by 7 bases, with 22 bases left in between. Written as DNA, the CDR3 is TGTGCCAGCAGCGCAACAGGGCCCTCCGGGTTGGGTGGCTACACCTTC. It encodes CASSATGPSGLGGYTF.

The rearrangement links TRBV6-4 to TRBJ1-1; no reliable D call. This CDR3 region has 15 residues. V lost 0 bases to trimming and J lost 0 bases, with 8 bases between them. In germline, CDR1 is MRHNA, CDR2 SNTAGT. In DNA form, the CDR3 reads TGTGCCAGCAGTGACTCCTACCCCATGAACACTGAAGCTTTCTTT. This encodes CASSDSYPMNTEAFF.

The chain employs TRBV28 and TRBJ1-5, with D hard to call. The length of the CDR3 is 14 residues. Trimming stripped 7 bases from V and 1 base from J, with 11 bases between. Germline values: CDR1 MDHEN, CDR2 SYDVKM. The CDR3 DNA reads as TGTGCCAGCACCTCCATAGAGAGCAATCAGCCCCAGCATTTT. It is translated as CASTSIESNQPQHF.

This sequence joins TRBV5-4 and TRBJ2-1; TRBD1 aligns across 9 bases. Germline trimming cut 5 bases from V and 9 bases from J; bases unmatched to any gene: 15. CDR1 and CDR2 (germline): SGHNT, YYREEE (reference sequence). The CDR3 is 16 amino acids. The chain's CDR3 is CASRNPDRGFPSEQFF. As DNA, the CDR3 is TGTGCCAGCAGAAATCCGGACAGGGGATTTCCGTCTGAGCAGTTCTTC.

This clone was counted once. CDR3 protein: CASSEAAGNTIYF. CDR3 in DNA: TGCGCCAGCAGTGAGGCGGCTGGAAACACCATATATTTT. This chain connects TRBV10-1 to TRBJ1-3, with no clear D. The V end lost 2 bases, the J end lost 2 bases, and 4 bases lay between the germline ends. Germline V gene lookup returns CDR1 WNHNN and CDR2 SYGVQD (reference sequence). The CDR3 has 13 amino acids.

The chain has TRBV2 and TRBJ1-2; possibly TRBD1 for D (6 bases). The CDR3 length is 14 residues. CDR1 is SNHLY, CDR2 FYNNEI, per germline. V lost 9 bases and J lost 7, with 21 bases in between. The CDR3: CASLDRPFAGGYTF. Here the CDR3 DNA reads TGTGCCAGTCTAGACAGGCCGTTCGCTGGTGGCTACACCTTC.

The CDR3 sequence is CASTAGRGAYEQYF. For the CDR3, the DNA is TGTGCCAGTACCGCCGGTAGGGGGGCCTACGAGCAGTACTTC. The gene calls are TRBV19 and TRBJ2-7; perhaps D is TRBD1 or TRBD2 (6 bases each). Germline V gives CDR1 LNHDA, CDR2 SQIVND (reference sequence). This CDR3 has 14 residues. Trimming took off 7 bases at V and 2 bases at J, with 15 bases between the two ends.

The V call is TRBV29-1, the J call TRBJ2-7, with D hard to call. CDR3 length: 13 residues. Trimming pared 5 bases from V and 2 bases from J, leaving 13 bases between. Germline V gives CDR1 SQVTM, CDR2 ANQGSEA. In DNA, the CDR3 is TGCAGCGTTCTAGAGGAGAGTACCTACGAGCAGTACTTC. Translated, it gives CSVLEESTYEQYF.

This clone was found once. The CDR3 DNA reads as TGTGCCAGCAGTTTAGTGGGGGCTAGCGGGACCTACAATGAGCAGTTCTTC. Its translation is CASSLVGASGTYNEQFF. This rearrangement joins TRBV27 to TRBJ2-1; TRBD2 matches 9 bases. The trim removed 2 bases at V and 2 bases at J, leaving 7 bases unmatched. The CDR3 is 17 residues long. CDR1 is MNHEY, CDR2 SMNVEV, per germline (reference sequence).